The sequence of this T cell receptor (beta chain) was determined in a study of liver allograft versus peripheral blood T cells. Study in general: Intrahepatic T cell receptor repertoires from transplanted livers were compared against repertoires in recipients' peripheral blood.

Germline CDR1 and CDR2: SQVTM and ANQGSEA. V dropped 4 bases and J dropped 0 bases, with 15 bases sitting between them. The CDR3 runs 15 residues. A single record per CDR3 protein comes from TCRdb applying MiXCR to the reads. Of 6,000 to 7,000 distinct CDR3 sequences in the sample, approximately 18% were seen once. Findings and limits, study-wide: Differences were reported between the T cell receptor repertoires inside liver allografts and those that were detected in peripheral blood.

By share of the sample, this clonotype is medium-sized. The target antigen is unknown. This sequence originates from a human patient who had a liver transplant. Some T cells may originate from the graft donor. The V call is TRBV29-1, the J call TRBJ1-2; D not resolved. Here the CDR3 reads CSVAGDAVANYGYTF. DNA of the CDR3: TGCAGCGTTGCTGGGGATGCGGTGGCTAACTATGGCTACACCTTC.